Below are 14 T cell receptor beta chains sequenced from a single sample in a study of identical twins. TCRdb analysed the 5' RACE reads with MiXCR anew, one entry per CDR3 protein. The sample contains about 280,000 distinct CDR3 sequences, under 9% of which appear only once. The sample was also reused in another study, on yellow fever vaccine responses in identical twins.

The sequencing sample was made of memory (CD45RO+) T cells sorted from blood. Source of these receptors: a woman under 30 in good health.

This clonotype was seen repeatedly, ten times or more. The V call is TRBV4-2, the J call TRBJ1-1, with D hard to call. Trimming stripped 4 bases from V and 0 bases from J, with 9 bases between. The CDR3 is 14 residues long. The germline V gene encodes CDR1 LGHNA and CDR2 YNFKEQ. The DNA for the CDR3 is TGTGCCAGCAGCCCCAACATCCTGAACACTGAAGCTTTCTTT. It is translated as CASSPNILNTEAFF.

There are many counts of this clonotype. The chain couples TRBV15 to TRBJ2-1, with 7 bases fitting TRBD2. The CDR3 consists of 14 residues. The V gene end was trimmed by 1 base and the J gene end by 4 bases; junction bases not matched to a gene: 1. From germline, CDR1 is LNHNV and CDR2 YYDKDF (reference sequence). CDR3 amino acids: CATSRGGSYNEQFF. DNA of the CDR3: TGTGCCACCAGCAGAGGCGGGAGTTACAATGAGCAGTTCTTC.

This clonotype appeared many times. This chain joins TRBV20-1 and TRBJ1-3; D is possibly TRBD1 (5 bases). CDR1 and CDR2 (germline): DFQATT, SNEGSKA (reference sequence). V lost 5 bases and J 0 bases, leaving 8 bases between the germline ends. The CDR3 spans 13 residues. CDR3 nucleotides: TGCAGTGCTGTGGGACTCTCTGGAAACACCATATATTTT. Translated: CSAVGLSGNTIYF.

The chain carries TRBV7-2 and TRBJ1-2; D is ambiguous. This CDR3 comprises 13 residues. Germline lookup yields CDR1 SGHTA and CDR2 FQGNSA. V was cut by 6 bases and J by 0 bases, with 8 bases left in between. The CDR3 nucleotides read TGTGCCAGCAGGGAGGACGCTAACTATGGCTACACCTTC. Translation gives CASREDANYGYTF.

This clonotype has more than one count but fewer than ten. V is TRBV2 and J is TRBJ2-3; D might be TRBD1 (6 bases). CDR1 and CDR2 (germline): SNHLY, FYNNEI. The CDR3 sequence is 18 residues long. The V end was cut by 6 bases, the J end by 0 bases, with 22 bases between. The CDR3, as DNA: TGTGCCAGCAGGACTCCAGGGGTCGGAACCTCTAGCACAGATACGCAGTATTTT. It encodes CASRTPGVGTSSTDTQYF. The variable domain in full, completed from reference TRBV2 and TRBJ2-3, reads EPEVTQTPSHQVTQMGQEVILRCVPISNHLYFYWYRQILGQKVEFLVSFYNNEISEKSEIFDDQFSVERPDGSNFTLKIRSTKLEDSAMYFCASRTPGVGTSSTDTQYFGPGTRLTVL.

This clonotype appeared many times. J is TRBJ2-7 and V is TRBV5-1, with D unresolved. Trimming stripped 3 bases from V and 4 bases from J, with 5 bases between. The CDR3 runs to 11 residues. Germline CDR1 and CDR2: SGHRS and YFSETQ. Here the CDR3 reads CASSSEYEQYF. In nucleotides, the CDR3 is TGCGCCAGCAGCTCAGAATACGAGCAGTACTTC.

The CDR3 sequence is CATSRGAGGPIGEQFF. In nucleotides, the CDR3 is TGTGCCACCAGCAGAGGAGCGGGAGGGCCGATAGGCGAGCAGTTCTTC. This chain connects TRBV15 to TRBJ2-1; 10 bases agree with TRBD2. The V gene's germline CDR1 is LNHNV and CDR2 YYDKDF (reference sequence). J gave up 10 bases and V 1 base, and 10 bases lay outside the gene matches. The CDR3 length is 16 residues. The variable domain in full, with the rest retrieved from reference TRBV15 and TRBJ2-1, is DAMVIQNPRYQVTQFGKPVTLSCSQTLNHNVMYWYQQKSSQAPKLLFHYYDKDFNNEADTPDNFQSRRPNTSFCFLDIRSPGLGDTAMYLCATSRGAGGPIGEQFFGPGTRLTVL.

At least ten counts were recorded for this clonotype. The genes are TRBV15 and TRBJ2-3, with TRBD2 matching over 8 bases. The CDR3 has 15 amino acids. Germline lookup yields CDR1 LNHNV and CDR2 YYDKDF (reference sequence). With V trimmed by 1 base and J by 8 bases, 8 bases remained unmatched. CDR3 loop: CATSRAGSGIGTQYF. Written as DNA, the CDR3 is TGTGCCACCAGCAGAGCGGGTAGCGGGATCGGTACGCAGTATTTT.

The CDR3 coding sequence is TGTGCCAGTAGTAAACAGGGGAACAATCAGCCCCAGCATTTT. Translated: CASSKQGNNQPQHF. The chain employs TRBV19 and TRBJ1-5; TRBD1 aligns across 7 bases. The trim removed 4 bases at V and 3 bases at J, leaving 3 bases unmatched. The germline V gene has CDR1 LNHDA and CDR2 SQIVND (reference sequence). The CDR3 is 14 residues long.

With respect to this clonotype: This may be a read error: a much more frequent sequence differs by one nucleotide. The genes are TRBV4-2 and TRBJ2-1, with unresolved D. Per the germline V gene, CDR1 is LGHNA and CDR2 is YNFKEQ. Trimming removed 3 bases at V and 9 bases at J, with 15 bases between. The CDR3 covers 14 residues. The CDR3 DNA reads TGTGCCAGCAGCCAGGCAATGGTGGCAGTTGAGCAGTTCTTC. As protein: CASSQAMVAVEQFF.

There are many counts of this clonotype. V and J are TRBV10-3 and TRBJ1-2, with D perhaps matching TRBD1 (5 bases). Trimming left V 3 bases short and J 0 bases short, with 11 bases between. CDR1 and CDR2 (germline): ENHRY, SYGVKD. This CDR3 is built from 15 residues. The CDR3: CAISEFETANYGYTF. For the CDR3, the DNA is TGTGCCATCAGTGAATTTGAGACAGCTAACTATGGCTACACCTTC.

This clonotype occurred many times. The J gene is TRBJ2-1, the V gene TRBV12-3 or TRBV12-4; 7 positions match TRBD2. CDR3 size: 15 residues. Losses at the gene ends were 4 bases for V and 2 bases for J; bases not matched to a gene: 5. As DNA, the CDR3 is TGTGCCAGCAGTTCGTCCGGACTAGCCTACAATGAGCAGTTCTTC. Translation gives CASSSSGLAYNEQFF.

The chain uses TRBV9 and TRBJ2-1; possible D gene TRBD2, 5 bases. Germline values: CDR1 SGDLS, CDR2 YYNGEE. This CDR3 comprises 14 residues. Trimming cost V 0 bases and J 7 bases, with 11 bases left between them. The CDR3 protein is CASSVAYLANEQFF. CDR3 bases: TGTGCCAGCAGCGTAGCCTATTTAGCGAATGAGCAGTTCTTC.

V usage is TRBV11-2 and J usage is TRBJ2-1, with 13 positions matching TRBD2. CDR1 and CDR2 (germline): SGHAT, FQNNGV. The length of the CDR3 is 19 residues. The junction had 5 bases not matched to a gene; V was cut back by 0 bases and J by 0 bases. The CDR3 DNA sequence: TGTGCCAGCAGCTTAGATAAAACTAGCGGGGGGGGCTCCTACAATGAGCAGTTCTTC. Amino acid sequence: CASSLDKTSGGGSYNEQFF. Filled out from reference TRBV11-2 and TRBJ2-1, the complete variable domain reads EAGVAQSPRYKIIEKRQSVAFWCNPISGHATLYWYQQILGQGPKLLIQFQNNGVVDDSQLPKDRFSAERLKGVDSTLKIQPAKLEDSAVYLCASSLDKTSGGGSYNEQFFGPGTRLTVL.